This TCR beta chain is from a study of cytomegalovirus exposure and HLA in healthy donors. As for the study in general: Assignment to the Caucasian-associated ancestry cluster applied to around 80% of the approximately 370 genotyped donors.

A remark on this clone: Its antigen is unknown.

Whole-study findings and limits: Later, an analysis showed that TCR beta chains associated with HLA were more clonally expanded than others that were equally common. Beyond CMV serostatus, there was no information to go on about immune exposure.

This PCR relied on a set of 60 Vbeta primers and 13 Jbeta primers. Per the original methods: An analysis performed later counted around 80 million unique TCR beta chains (roughly 11 million of them shared). The repertoire was sequenced with immunoSEQ multiplex PCR; TCRdb's copy has only in-frame clones and lacks some. The V and J calls and clone size were taken over from that table, and D and trimming were inferred from the DNA. The sample lists about 130,000 clones; roughly 81% were seen once. The V gene's germline CDR1 is SGHVS and CDR2 FNYEAQ. The CDR3 is made up of 16 amino acids. Deletions cut 5 bases from V and 4 bases from J, with 18 bases between.

The chain is built from TRBV7-6 and TRBJ1-3, with D possibly TRBD1 on 5 matching bases. The clonotype comes from a woman aged 25 to 39 in good health and CMV-seronegative. Source material: PBMCs. The CDR3 region is CASSPSRGNAGNTIYF. For the CDR3, the DNA is TGTGCCAGCAGCCCAAGTCGGGGGAATGCCGGAAACACCATATATTTT.